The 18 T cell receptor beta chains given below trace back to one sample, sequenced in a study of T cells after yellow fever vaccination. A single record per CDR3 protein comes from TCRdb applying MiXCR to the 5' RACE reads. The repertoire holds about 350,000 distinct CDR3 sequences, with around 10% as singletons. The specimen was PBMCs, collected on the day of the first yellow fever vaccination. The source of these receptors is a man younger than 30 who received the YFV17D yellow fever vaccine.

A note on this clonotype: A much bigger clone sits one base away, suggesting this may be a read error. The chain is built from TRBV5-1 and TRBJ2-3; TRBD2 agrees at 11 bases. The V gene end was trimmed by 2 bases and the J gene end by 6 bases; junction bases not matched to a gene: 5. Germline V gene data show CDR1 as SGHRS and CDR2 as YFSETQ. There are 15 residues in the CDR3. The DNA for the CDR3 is TGCGCCAGCAGCTTCCTTAGCGGGGGGGACGATACGCAGTATTTT. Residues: CASSFLSGGDDTQYF.

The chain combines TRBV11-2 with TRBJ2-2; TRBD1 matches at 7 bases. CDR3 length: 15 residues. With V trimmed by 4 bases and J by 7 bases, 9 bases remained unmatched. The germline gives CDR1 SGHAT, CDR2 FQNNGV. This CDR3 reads CASSSILQGNGELFF. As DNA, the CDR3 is TGTGCCAGCAGCTCCATCTTACAGGGGAACGGGGAGCTGTTTTTT.

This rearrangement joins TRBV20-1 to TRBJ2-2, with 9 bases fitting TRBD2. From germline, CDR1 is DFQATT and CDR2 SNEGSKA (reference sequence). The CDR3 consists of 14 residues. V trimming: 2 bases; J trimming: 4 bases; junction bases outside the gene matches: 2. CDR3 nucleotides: TGCAGTGCTAGAAGGCGGGGGGGCACCGGGGAGCTGTTTTTT. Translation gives CSARRRGGTGELFF.

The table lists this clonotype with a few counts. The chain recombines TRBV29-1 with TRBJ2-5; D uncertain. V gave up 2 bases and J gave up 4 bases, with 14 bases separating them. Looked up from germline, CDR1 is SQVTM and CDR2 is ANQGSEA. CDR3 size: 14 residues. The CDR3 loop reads CSVEIGSAGETQYF. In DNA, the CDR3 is TGCAGCGTTGAAATTGGATCGGCAGGAGAGACCCAGTACTTC.

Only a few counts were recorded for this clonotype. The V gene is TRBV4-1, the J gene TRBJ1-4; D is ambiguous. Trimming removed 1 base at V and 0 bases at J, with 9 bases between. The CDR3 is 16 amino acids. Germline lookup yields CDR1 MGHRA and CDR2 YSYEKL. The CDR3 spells CASSQAAGSTNEKLFF. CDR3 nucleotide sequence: TGCGCCAGCAGCCAAGCGGCGGGTTCAACTAATGAAAAACTGTTTTTT.

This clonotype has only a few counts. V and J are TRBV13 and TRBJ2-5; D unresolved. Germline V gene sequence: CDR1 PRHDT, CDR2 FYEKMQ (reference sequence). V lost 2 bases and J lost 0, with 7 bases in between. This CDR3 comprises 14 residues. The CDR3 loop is CASSLKGNQETQYF. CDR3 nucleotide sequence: TGTGCCAGCAGCTTAAAGGGAAACCAAGAGACCCAGTACTTC.

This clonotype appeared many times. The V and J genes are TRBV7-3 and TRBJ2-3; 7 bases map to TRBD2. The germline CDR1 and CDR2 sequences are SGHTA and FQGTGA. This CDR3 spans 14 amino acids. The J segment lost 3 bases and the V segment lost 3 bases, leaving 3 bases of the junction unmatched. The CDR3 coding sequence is TGTGCCAGCAGCTTGTCGGGGGGTACAGATACGCAGTATTTT. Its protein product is CASSLSGGTDTQYF.

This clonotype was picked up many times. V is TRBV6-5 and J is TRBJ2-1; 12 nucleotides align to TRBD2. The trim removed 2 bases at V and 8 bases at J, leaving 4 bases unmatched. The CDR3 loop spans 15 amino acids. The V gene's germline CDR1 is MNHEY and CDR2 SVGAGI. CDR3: CASSYASGGAHEQFF. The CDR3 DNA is TGTGCCAGCAGTTACGCTAGCGGGGGGGCACATGAGCAGTTCTTC.

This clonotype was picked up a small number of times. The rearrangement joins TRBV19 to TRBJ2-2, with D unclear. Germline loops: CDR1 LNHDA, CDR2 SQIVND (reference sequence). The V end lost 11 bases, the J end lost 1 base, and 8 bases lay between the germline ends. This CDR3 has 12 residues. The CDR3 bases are TGTGCCTGTCGACAGAACACCGGGGAGCTGTTTTTT. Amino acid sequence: CACRQNTGELFF.

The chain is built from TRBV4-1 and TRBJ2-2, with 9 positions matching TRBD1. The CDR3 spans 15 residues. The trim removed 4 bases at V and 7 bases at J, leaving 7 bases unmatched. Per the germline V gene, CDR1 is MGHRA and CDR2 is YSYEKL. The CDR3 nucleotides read TGCGCCAGCAGCCGAGGACAGGGGCCGGGCGGGGAGCTGTTTTTT. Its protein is CASSRGQGPGGELFF.

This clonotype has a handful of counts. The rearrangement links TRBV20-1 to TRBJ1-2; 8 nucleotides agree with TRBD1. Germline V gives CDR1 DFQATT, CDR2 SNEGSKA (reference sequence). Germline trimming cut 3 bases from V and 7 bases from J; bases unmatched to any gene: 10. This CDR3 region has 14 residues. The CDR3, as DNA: TGCAGTGCTAGGAGATCAGGGGGCGCGGCTGGCTACACCTTC. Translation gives CSARRSGGAAGYTF.

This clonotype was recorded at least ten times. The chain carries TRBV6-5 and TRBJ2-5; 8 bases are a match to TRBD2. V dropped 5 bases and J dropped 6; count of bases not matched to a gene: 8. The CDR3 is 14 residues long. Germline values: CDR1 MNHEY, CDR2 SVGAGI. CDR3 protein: CASSQIAGKKTQYF. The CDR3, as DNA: TGTGCCAGCAGTCAGATAGCGGGAAAAAAGACCCAGTACTTC.

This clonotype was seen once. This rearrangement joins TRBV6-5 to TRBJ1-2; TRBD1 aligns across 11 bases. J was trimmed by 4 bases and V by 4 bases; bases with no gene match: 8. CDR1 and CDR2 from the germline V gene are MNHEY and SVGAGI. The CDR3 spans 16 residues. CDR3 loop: CASSSGTGGRFYGYTF. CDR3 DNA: TGTGCCAGCAGTTCCGGGACAGGGGGTCGTTTCTATGGCTACACCTTC.

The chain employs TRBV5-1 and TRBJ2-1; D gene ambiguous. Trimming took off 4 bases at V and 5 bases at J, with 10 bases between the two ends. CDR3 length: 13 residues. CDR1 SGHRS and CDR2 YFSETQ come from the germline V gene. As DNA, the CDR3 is TGCGCCAGCAGCCCAAATGTGGACAATGAGCAGTTCTTC. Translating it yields CASSPNVDNEQFF. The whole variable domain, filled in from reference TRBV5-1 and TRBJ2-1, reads KAGVTQTPRYLIKTRGQQVTLSCSPISGHRSVSWYQQTPGQGLQFLFEYFSETQRNKGNFPGRFSGRQFSNSRSEMNVSTLELGDSALYLCASSPNVDNEQFFGPGTRLTVL.

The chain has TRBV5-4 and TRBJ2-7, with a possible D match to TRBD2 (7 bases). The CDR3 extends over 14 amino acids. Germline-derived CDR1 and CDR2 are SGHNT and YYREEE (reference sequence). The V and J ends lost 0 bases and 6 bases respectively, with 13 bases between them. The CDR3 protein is CASSLDRGGSEQYF. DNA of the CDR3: TGTGCCAGCAGCTTGGACCGCGGGGGCTCCGAGCAGTACTTC.

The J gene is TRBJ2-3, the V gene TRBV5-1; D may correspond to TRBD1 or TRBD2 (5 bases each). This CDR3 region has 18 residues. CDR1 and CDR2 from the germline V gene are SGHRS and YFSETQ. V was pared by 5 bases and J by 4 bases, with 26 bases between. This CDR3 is CASRAILLAGTPPDTQYF. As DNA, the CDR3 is TGCGCCAGCAGAGCCATTTTACTCGCCGGGACCCCACCAGATACGCAGTATTTT.

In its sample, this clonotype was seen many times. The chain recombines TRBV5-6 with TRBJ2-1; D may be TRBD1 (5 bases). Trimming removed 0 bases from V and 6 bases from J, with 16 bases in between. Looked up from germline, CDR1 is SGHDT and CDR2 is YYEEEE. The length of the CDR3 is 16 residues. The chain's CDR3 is CASSLVTRGATNEQFF. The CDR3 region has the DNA TGTGCCAGCAGCTTGGTAACTCGTGGGGCAACCAATGAGCAGTTCTTC.

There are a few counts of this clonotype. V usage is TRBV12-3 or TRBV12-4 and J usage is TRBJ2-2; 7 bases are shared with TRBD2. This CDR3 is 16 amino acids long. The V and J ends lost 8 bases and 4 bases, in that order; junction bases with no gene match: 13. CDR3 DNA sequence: TGTGCCAGCCATCCGGGGCTAGCGGAAACCACCGGGGAGCTGTTTTTT. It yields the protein CASHPGLAETTGELFF.